The 6 T cell receptor beta chains in this list originate from one sample, sequenced in a study of T cell responses to AZD1222 COVID-19 vaccine. Some clones are missing from TCRdb's copy, which holds only in-frame ones; the method was immunoSEQ multiplex PCR. Here the sample spans about 120,000 clones, roughly 88% being singletons. The specimen comprised peripheral blood, sampled on day 0 of AZD1222 vaccination. These receptors all come from an adult in good health.

The chain is built from TRBV6-2 or TRBV6-3 and TRBJ2-7; no definite D call. V was clipped by 0 bases and J by 6 bases, with 6 bases between them. There are 12 residues in the CDR3. Germline V CDR1 and CDR2: MNHEY, SVGEGT. The CDR3 region is CASSYSKLEQYF. As DNA, the CDR3 is TGTGCCAGCAGTTACTCAAAGCTCGAGCAGTACTTC.

The chain uses TRBV6-5 and TRBJ1-4, with D possibly matching TRBD1 (6 bases). Germline V gene sequence: CDR1 MNHEY, CDR2 SVGAGI. Trimming cost V 6 bases and J 5 bases, with 16 bases left between them. The CDR3 extends over 15 amino acids. CDR3 region: CASRSWGGQNEKLFF. The DNA for the CDR3 is TGTGCCAGCAGGAGCTGGGGGGGGCAGAATGAAAAACTGTTTTTT.

The chain is built from TRBV19 and TRBJ1-4, with D tentatively TRBD1 (6 bases). Per germline, CDR1 LNHDA and CDR2 SQIVND (reference sequence). CDR3 length: 18 residues. The V gene lost 5 bases and the J gene lost 0 bases, with 19 bases spanning the gap. CDR3 nucleotides: TGTGCCAGTAGTCCCGAGGGGGGGGCCCGCTCAACTAATGAAAAACTGTTTTTT. It codes for CASSPEGGARSTNEKLFF.

The chain recombines TRBV5-4 with TRBJ1-4; a possible D gene is TRBD1 (5 bases). Germline V gene data show CDR1 as SGHNT and CDR2 as YYREEE (reference sequence). V lost 5 bases to trimming and J lost 8 bases, with 28 bases between them. The CDR3 covers 18 residues. The CDR3 bases are TGTGCCAGCAGGCGACAGTTCTCTCCAACCGGTGGGAACGAAAAACTGTTTTTT. Amino acid sequence: CASRRQFSPTGGNEKLFF.

This rearrangement joins TRBV24-1 to TRBJ1-5; D gene ambiguous. Germline CDR1 is KGHDR and CDR2 is SFDVKD. Deletions cut 4 bases from V and 7 bases from J, with 10 bases between. This CDR3 contains 13 residues. This CDR3 reads CATSDPGNQPQHF. Written as DNA, the CDR3 is TGTGCCACCAGTGACCCCGGTAACCAGCCCCAGCATTTT.

A single count supports this clone. V and J are TRBV6-2 or TRBV6-3 and TRBJ1-1, with D maybe TRBD1 (6 bases). Trimming cost V 6 bases and J 8 bases, with 16 bases left between them. The CDR3 totals 13 residues. CDR1 MNHEY and CDR2 SVGEGT come from the germline V gene. As DNA, the CDR3 is TGTGCCAGCAGCGACGGGGGGCCTAGGGAAGCTTTCTTT. Translated: CASSDGGPREAFF.